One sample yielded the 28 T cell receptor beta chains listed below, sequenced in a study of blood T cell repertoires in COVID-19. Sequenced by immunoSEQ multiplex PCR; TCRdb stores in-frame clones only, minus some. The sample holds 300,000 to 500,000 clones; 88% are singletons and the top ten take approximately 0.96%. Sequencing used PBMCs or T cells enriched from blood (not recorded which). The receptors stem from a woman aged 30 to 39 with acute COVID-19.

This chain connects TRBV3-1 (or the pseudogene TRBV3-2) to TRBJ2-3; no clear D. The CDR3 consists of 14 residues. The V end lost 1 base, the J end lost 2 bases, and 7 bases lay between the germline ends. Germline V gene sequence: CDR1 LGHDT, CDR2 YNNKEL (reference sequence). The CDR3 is CASSQAEVTDTQYF. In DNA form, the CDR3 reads TGTGCCAGCAGCCAAGCAGAAGTCACAGATACGCAGTATTTT.

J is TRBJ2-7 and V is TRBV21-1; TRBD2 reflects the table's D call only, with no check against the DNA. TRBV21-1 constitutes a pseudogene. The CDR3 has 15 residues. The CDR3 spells CASSRRAGRSYEQYF. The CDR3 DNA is TGTGCCAGCAGCAGAAGAGCGGGGAGGTCCTACGAGCAGTACTTC.

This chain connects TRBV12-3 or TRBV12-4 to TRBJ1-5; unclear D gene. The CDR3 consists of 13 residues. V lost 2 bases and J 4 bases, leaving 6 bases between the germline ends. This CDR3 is CASSLQKNQPQHF. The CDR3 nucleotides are TGTGCCAGCAGTTTACAGAAAAATCAGCCCCAGCATTTT.

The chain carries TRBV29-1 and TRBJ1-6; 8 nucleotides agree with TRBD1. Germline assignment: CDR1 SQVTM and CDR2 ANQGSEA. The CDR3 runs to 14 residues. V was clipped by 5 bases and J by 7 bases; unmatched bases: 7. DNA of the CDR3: TGCAGCGTTAGCCAGGGGGCGATGAATTCACCCCTCCACTTT. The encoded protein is CSVSQGAMNSPLHF.

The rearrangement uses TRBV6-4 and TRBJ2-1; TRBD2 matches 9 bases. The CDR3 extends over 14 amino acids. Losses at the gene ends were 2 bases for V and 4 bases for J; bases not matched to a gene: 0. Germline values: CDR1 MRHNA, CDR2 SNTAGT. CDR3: CASSDSGGYNEQFF. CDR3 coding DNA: TGTGCCAGCAGTGACAGCGGGGGGTACAATGAGCAGTTCTTC.

The CDR3 DNA reads TGTGCCAGTAGTATGGGCAGGGGGCTAGGTCAGCCCCAGCATTTT. Translation gives CASSMGRGLGQPQHF. The rearrangement uses TRBV19 and TRBJ1-5; TRBD1 agrees at 8 bases. Trimming at V came to 3 bases and at J to 6 bases, leaving 7 bases not matched to a gene. Germline V gene lookup returns CDR1 LNHDA and CDR2 SQIVND (reference sequence). The CDR3 runs 15 residues.

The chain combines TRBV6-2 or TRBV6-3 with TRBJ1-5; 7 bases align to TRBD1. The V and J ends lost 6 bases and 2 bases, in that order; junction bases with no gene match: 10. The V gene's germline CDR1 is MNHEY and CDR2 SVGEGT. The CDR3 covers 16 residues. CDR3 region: CASSQDRDFGNQPQHF. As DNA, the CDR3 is TGTGCCAGCAGCCAAGACAGGGACTTCGGCAATCAGCCCCAGCATTTT.

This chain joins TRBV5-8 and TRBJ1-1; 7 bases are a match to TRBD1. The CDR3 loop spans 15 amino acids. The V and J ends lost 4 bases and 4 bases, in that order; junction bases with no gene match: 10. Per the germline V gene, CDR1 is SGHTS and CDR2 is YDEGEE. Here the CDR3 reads CASSPHRGQVTEAFF. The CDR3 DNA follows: TGTGCCAGCAGCCCACACAGGGGCCAGGTCACTGAAGCTTTCTTT.

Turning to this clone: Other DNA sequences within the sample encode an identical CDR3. The CDR3 region is CSVEGHLNTEAFF. In DNA, the CDR3 is TGCAGCGTTGAAGGACACTTGAACACTGAAGCTTTCTTT. This rearrangement joins TRBV29-1 to TRBJ1-1; D unresolved. The CDR3 sequence is 13 residues long. Looked up from germline, CDR1 is SQVTM and CDR2 is ANQGSEA. V was shortened by 1 base and J by 0 bases, with 6 bases between the two germline ends.

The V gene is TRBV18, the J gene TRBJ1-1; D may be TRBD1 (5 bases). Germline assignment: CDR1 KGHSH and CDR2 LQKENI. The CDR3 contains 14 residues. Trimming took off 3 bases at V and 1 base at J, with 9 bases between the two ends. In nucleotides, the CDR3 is TGTGCCAGCTCACCCCATCAGGGGAACACTGAAGCTTTCTTT. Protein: CASSPHQGNTEAFF.

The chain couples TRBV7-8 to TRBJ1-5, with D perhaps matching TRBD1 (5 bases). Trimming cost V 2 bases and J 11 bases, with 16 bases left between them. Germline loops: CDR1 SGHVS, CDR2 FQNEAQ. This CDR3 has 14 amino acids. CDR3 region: CASSLLGDGEAQHF. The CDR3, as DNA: TGTGCCAGCAGCTTATTGGGGGACGGGGAGGCCCAGCATTTT. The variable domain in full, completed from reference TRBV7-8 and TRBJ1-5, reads GAGVSQSPRYKVAKRGQDVALRCDPISGHVSLFWYQQALGQGPEFLTYFQNEAQLDKSGLPSDRFFAERPEGSVSTLKIQRTQQEDSAVYLCASSLLGDGEAQHFGDGTRLSIL.

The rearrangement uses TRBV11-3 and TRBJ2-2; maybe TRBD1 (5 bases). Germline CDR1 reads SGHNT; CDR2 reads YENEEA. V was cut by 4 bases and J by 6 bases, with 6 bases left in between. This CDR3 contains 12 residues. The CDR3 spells CASSSQAGELFF. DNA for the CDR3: TGTGCCAGCAGCTCACAGGCCGGGGAGCTGTTTTTT.

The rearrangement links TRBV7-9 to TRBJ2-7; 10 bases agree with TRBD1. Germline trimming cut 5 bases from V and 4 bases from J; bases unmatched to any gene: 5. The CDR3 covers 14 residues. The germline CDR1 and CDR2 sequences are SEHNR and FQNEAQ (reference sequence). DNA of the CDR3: TGTGCCAGCAGCCCCCGACAGGGGGCTTACGAGCAGTACTTC. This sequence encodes CASSPRQGAYEQYF.

CDR3 amino acids: CASSSRRGGNQPQHF. The CDR3 nucleotides read TGTGCCAGTAGCTCCCGCAGGGGTGGCAATCAGCCCCAGCATTTT. This chain links TRBV19 with TRBJ1-5, with D possibly being TRBD1 (6 bases). The CDR3 is 15 amino acids. V was cut by 6 bases and J by 2 bases, with 14 bases left in between. Germline V gene data show CDR1 as LNHDA and CDR2 as SQIVND (reference sequence).

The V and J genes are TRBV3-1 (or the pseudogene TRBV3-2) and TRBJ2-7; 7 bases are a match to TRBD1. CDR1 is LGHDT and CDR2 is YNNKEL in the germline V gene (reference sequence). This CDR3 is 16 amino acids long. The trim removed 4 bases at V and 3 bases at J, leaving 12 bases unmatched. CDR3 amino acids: CASSPRQGLVGYEQYF. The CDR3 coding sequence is TGTGCCAGCAGCCCGCGACAGGGCCTGGTTGGCTACGAGCAGTACTTC.

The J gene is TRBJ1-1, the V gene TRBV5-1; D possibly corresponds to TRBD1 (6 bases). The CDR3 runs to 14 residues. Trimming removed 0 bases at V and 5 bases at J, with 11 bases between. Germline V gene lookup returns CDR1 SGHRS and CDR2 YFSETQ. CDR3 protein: CASSLAGQRTEAFF. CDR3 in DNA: TGCGCCAGCAGCTTGGCCGGACAGAGGACTGAAGCTTTCTTT.

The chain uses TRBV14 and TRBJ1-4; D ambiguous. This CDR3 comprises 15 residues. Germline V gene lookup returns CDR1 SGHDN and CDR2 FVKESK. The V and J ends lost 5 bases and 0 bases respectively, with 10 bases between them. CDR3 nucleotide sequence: TGTGCCAGCAGCTACGCCGGGACAACTAATGAAAAACTGTTTTTT. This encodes CASSYAGTTNEKLFF. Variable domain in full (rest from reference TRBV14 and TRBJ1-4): EAGVTQFPSHSVIEKGQTVTLRCDPISGHDNLYWYRRVMGKEIKFLLHFVKESKQDESGMPNNRFLAERTGGTYSTLKVQPAELEDSGVYFCASSYAGTTNEKLFFGSGTQLSVL.

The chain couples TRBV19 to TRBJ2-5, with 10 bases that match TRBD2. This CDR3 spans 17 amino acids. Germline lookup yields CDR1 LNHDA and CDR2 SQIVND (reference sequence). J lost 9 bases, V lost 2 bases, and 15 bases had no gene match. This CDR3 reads CASSIFQRGGGPGPQYF. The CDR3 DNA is TGTGCCAGTAGTATATTCCAGCGGGGGGGTGGTCCGGGACCCCAGTACTTC.

The CDR3 sequence is CASSSFNEKLFF. In nucleotides, the CDR3 is TGTGCCAGCAGCTCCTTTAATGAAAAACTGTTTTTT. The rearrangement links TRBV5-4 to TRBJ1-4, with no clear D. The CDR3 runs to 12 residues. The germline V and J ends were trimmed by 3 bases and 4 bases, with 4 bases remaining between them. Germline loops: CDR1 SGHNT, CDR2 YYREEE (reference sequence).

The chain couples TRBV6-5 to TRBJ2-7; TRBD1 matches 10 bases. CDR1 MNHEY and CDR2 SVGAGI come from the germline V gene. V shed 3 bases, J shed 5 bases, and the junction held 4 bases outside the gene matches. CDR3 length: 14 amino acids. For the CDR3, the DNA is TGTGCCAGCAGTTATTCAGGGACAGGGGACGAGCAGTACTTC. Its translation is CASSYSGTGDEQYF.

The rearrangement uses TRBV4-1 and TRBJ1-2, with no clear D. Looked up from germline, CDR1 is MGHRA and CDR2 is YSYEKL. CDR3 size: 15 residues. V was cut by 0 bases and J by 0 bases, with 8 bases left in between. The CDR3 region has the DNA TGCGCCAGCAGCCAAGATCCCCAGACTAACTATGGCTACACCTTC. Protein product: CASSQDPQTNYGYTF.

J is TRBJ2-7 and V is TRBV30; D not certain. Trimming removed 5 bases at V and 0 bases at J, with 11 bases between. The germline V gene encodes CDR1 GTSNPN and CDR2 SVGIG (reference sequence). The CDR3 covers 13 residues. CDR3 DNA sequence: TGTGCCTGGGAGACTGACGACTCCTACGAGCAGTACTTC. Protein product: CAWETDDSYEQYF.

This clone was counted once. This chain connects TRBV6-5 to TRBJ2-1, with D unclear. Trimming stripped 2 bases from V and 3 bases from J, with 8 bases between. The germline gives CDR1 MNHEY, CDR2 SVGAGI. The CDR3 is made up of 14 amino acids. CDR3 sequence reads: CASSYTQVYNEQFF. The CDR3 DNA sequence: TGTGCCAGCAGTTACACCCAGGTCTACAATGAGCAGTTCTTC.

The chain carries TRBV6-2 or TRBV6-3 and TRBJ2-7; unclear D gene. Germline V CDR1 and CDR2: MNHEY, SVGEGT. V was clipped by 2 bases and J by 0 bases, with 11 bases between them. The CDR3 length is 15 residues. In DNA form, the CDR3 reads TGTGCCAGCAGTTACGATCGAACGAGCTCCTACGAGCAGTACTTC. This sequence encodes CASSYDRTSSYEQYF.

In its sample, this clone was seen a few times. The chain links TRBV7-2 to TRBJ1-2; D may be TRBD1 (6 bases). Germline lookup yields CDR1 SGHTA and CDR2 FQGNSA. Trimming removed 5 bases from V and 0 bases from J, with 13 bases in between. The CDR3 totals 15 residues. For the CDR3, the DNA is TGTGCCAGCAGCCCGGGGGGCGGATCTAACTATGGCTACACCTTC. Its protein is CASSPGGGSNYGYTF.

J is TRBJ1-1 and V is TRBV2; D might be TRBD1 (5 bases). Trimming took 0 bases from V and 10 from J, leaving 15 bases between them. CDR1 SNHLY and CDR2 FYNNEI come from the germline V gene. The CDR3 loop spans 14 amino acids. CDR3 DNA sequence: TGTGCCAGCAGTGAAGCGGCGGCAGGGAGGCGAGCTTTCTTT. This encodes CASSEAAAGRRAFF.

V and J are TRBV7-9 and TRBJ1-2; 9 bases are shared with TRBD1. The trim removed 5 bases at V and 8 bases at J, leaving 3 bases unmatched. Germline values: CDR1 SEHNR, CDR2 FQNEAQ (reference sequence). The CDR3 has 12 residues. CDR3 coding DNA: TGTGCCAGCAGCAACAGGGGGCGCGGCTACACCTTC. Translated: CASSNRGRGYTF.

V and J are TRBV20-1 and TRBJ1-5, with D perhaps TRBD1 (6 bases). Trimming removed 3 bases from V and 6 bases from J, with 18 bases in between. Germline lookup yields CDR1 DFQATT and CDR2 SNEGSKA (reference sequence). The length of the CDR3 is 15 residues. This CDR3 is CSASFLRGARQPQHF. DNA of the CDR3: TGCAGTGCTAGTTTTTTACGGGGGGCGCGTCAGCCCCAGCATTTT.